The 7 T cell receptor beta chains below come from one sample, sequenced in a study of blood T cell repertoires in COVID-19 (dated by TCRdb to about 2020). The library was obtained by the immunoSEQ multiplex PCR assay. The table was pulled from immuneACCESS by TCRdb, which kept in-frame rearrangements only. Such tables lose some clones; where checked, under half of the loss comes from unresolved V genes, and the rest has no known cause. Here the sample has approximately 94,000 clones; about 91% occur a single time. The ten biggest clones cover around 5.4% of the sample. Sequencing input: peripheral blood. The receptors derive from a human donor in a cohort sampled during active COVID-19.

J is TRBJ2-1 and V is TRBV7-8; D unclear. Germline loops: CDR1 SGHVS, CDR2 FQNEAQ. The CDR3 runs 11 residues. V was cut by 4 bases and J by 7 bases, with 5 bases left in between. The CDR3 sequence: CASSSGNEQFF. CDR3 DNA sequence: TGTGCCAGCAGCTCCGGGAATGAGCAGTTCTTC. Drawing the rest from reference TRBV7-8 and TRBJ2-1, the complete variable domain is GAGVSQSPRYKVAKRGQDVALRCDPISGHVSLFWYQQALGQGPEFLTYFQNEAQLDKSGLPSDRFFAERPEGSVSTLKIQRTQQEDSAVYLCASSSGNEQFFGPGTRLTVL.

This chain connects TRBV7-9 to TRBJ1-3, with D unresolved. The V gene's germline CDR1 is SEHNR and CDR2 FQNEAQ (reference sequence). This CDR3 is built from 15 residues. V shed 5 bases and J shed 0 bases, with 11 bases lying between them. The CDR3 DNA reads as TGTGCCAGCAGCCCCGTCGCGAGCTCTGGAAACACCATATATTTT. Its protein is CASSPVASSGNTIYF.

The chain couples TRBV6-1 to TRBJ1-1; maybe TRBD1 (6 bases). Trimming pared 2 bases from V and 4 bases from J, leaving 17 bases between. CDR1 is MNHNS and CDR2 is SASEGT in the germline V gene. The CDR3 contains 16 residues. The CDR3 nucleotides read TGTGCCAGCAGTGAACTGACCGGCTTAGGGGGCACTGAAGCTTTCTTT. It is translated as CASSELTGLGGTEAFF.

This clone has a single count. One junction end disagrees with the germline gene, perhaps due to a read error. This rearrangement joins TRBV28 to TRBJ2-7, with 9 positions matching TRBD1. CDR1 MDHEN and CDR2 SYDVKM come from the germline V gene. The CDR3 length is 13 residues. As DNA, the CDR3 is TGTGCCAGCAGCCAGCCGGGACAGGGTTCTAACCACTTC. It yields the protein CASSQPGQGSNHF. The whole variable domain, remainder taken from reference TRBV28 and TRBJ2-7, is DVKVTQSSRYLVKRTGEKVFLECVQDMDHENMFWYRQDPGLGLRLIYFSYDVKMKEKGDIPEGYSVSREKKERFSLILESASTNQTSMYLCASSQPGQGSNHFGPGTRLTVT.

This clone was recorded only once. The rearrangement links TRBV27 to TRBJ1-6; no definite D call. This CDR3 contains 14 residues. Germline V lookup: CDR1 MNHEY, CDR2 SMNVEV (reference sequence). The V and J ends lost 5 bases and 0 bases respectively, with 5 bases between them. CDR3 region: CASSRSSYNSPLHF. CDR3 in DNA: TGTGCCAGCAGTCGGAGCTCCTATAATTCACCCCTCCACTTT.

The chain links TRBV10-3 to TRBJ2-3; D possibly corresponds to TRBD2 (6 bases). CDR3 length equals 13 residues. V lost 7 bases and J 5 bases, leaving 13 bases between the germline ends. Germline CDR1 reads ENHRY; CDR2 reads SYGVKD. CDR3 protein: CAIKEGAEDTQYF. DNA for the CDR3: TGTGCCATCAAGGAGGGCGCGGAAGATACGCAGTATTTT.

The CDR3 is CASSQDMNTEAFF. The CDR3 nucleotides read TGTGCCAGCTCACAGGACATGAACACTGAAGCTTTCTTT. The chain is built from TRBV18 and TRBJ1-1, with D perhaps TRBD1 (5 bases). The germline V and J ends were trimmed by 4 bases and 0 bases, with 6 bases remaining between them. This CDR3 has 13 residues. CDR1 and CDR2 from the germline V gene are KGHSH and LQKENI.